This T cell receptor (beta chain) emerged from a study of CD8+ T cells in alopecia areata. Study context: Severity scoring for treated patients was based on the percentage of affected scalp area.

Treatment defined: oral pan-JAK inhibitor, 5-10 mg twice daily. Extracted RNA was reverse transcribed, and the resulting cDNA served as sequencing template. Data came from immunoSEQ multiplex PCR; TCRdb stores just in-frame clones and leaves some out. The sample shows some 130,000 clones, about 50% of them seen only once. Study-wide results and caveats: Scalp clonality and expanded CD8+ clones among the top 100 were significantly decreased by tofacitinib.

This clone was detected only a few times. Antigen specificity is unknown. This material consisted of CD4+ T cells sorted from blood, taken at week 4, from a patient treated with tofacitinib. This receptor was identified in a human donor with alopecia areata.

The CDR3 spells CASSLAYRSSYEQYF. As DNA, the CDR3 is TGTGCCAGCAGCTTAGCCTACAGGAGCTCCTACGAGCAGTACTTC. The gene calls are TRBV7-9 and TRBJ2-7; D perhaps matches TRBD1 (5 bases). Germline V gene lookup returns CDR1 SEHNR and CDR2 FQNEAQ (reference sequence). Trimming took 0 bases from V and 0 from J, leaving 9 bases between them. CDR3 size: 15 residues.